Listed here are 17 T cell receptor beta chains from one sample, sequenced in a study of tissue T cells after allogeneic stem cell transplantation. The protocol was immunoSEQ multiplex PCR, while the TCRdb copy is restricted to in-frame clones and leaves out a portion. The repertoire holds about 11,000 clones, with around two fifths as singletons. Time point described: mouse harvest day 7 after allogeneic transplant. The graft held 10^6 splenic CD5+ T cells and 10^7 T-cell-depleted bone marrow cells. The sequenced sample consisted of skin. The receptors shown here come from a female BALB/c mouse given C57BL/6 T cells with graft-versus-host disease after an allogeneic hematopoietic cell transplant.

Judged by abundance, this clone is medium-sized. The genes and germline here are from mouse. Other DNA sequences in this specimen translate into the identical CDR3. CDR3 bases read: TGCACCTGCAGTGCAAGACTGGGGGGAGGAGACACCCAGTAC. Translation gives CTCSARLGGGDTQY. The entire CDR3 is CTCSARLGGGDTQYF. V gene TRBV1 combines with J gene TRBJ2-5, with 10 bases lining up with TRBD2. From the germline J gene comes the end of the CDR3, since the read stops 1 residue before it. The germline gives CDR1 NSQYPW, CDR2 LRSPGD (reference sequence). Trimming cost V 2 bases and J 5 bases; bases outside gene matches: 4. The CDR3 is made up of 15 amino acids.

A word on this clone: Gene and germline names: mouse. The read is 1 residue too short to cover the CDR3 end, so that end is filled in from the germline J gene. The chain has TRBV13-2 and TRBJ2-2; D perhaps matches TRBD1 (6 bases). Deletions cut 2 bases from V and 2 bases from J, with 7 bases between. This CDR3 comprises 14 residues. CDR1 is NNHNN, CDR2 SYGAGS, per germline (reference sequence). The CDR3 reads CASGETGNTGQLYF. Incomplete CDR3 DNA: TGTGCCAGCGGTGAAACAGGGAACACCGGGCAGCTCTAC.

The table lists this clone with a few counts. The genes and germline here are from mouse. The read gets to within 1 residue of the CDR3 end, and the germline J gene fills in the rest. J is TRBJ2-1 and V is TRBV24, with 13 positions matching TRBD2. CDR3 size: 17 residues. CDR1 and CDR2 (germline): KGHTA, FRNEEI. J lost 1 base, V lost 6 bases, and 6 bases had no gene match. Incomplete CDR3 DNA: TGTGCCAGCAGCTCCGGGACTGGGGGGGAAAACTATGCTGAGCAGTTC. Amino acids: CASSSGTGGENYAEQF. From start to end, the CDR3 is CASSSGTGGENYAEQFF.

Details on this clone: The genes are named according to mouse. Read sequence stops 1 residue before the CDR3 end, and the germline J gene provides the missing end. Other DNA variants within this sample encode the same CDR3. This chain uses TRBV26 with TRBJ1-6; perhaps TRBD1 as D (5 bases). TRBJ1-6 is filed as an ORF, its function uncertain. Germline V gives CDR1 KGHPV, CDR2 FQNQEV (reference sequence). This CDR3 has 14 residues. V dropped 4 bases and J dropped 4 bases, with 8 bases sitting between them. CDR3 sequence reads: CASSPQGYNSPLYF. The covered CDR3 bases are TGTGCCAGCAGTCCCCAGGGTTATAATTCGCCCCTCTAC.

On this clone itself: Any gene name here is a mouse gene name. The read falls 1 residue short of the CDR3 end, and the missing part is taken from the germline J gene. The V and J genes are TRBV3 and TRBJ2-4; the D gene is possibly TRBD1 (6 bases). The CDR3 extends over 13 amino acids. Looked up from germline, CDR1 is SNHLY and CDR2 is FYNGKV (reference sequence). The V end was cut by 1 base, the J end by 4 bases, with 6 bases between. The CDR3 sequence: CASSLGDKNTLYF. The sequenced CDR3 bases are TGTGCCAGCAGCTTAGGGGACAAAAACACCTTGTAC. Using reference TRBV3 and TRBJ2-4 for the parts outside the CDR3, the full variable domain is GPKVLQIPSHQIIDMGQMVTLNCDPVSNHLYFYWYKQILGQQMEFLVNFYNGKVMEKSKLFKDQFSVERPDGSYFTLKIQPTALEDSAVYFCASSLGDKNTLYFGAGTRLSVL.

About this clone itself: Any gene name here is a mouse gene name. Read sequence stops 1 residue before the CDR3 end, and the germline J gene provides the missing end. The chain combines TRBV15 with TRBJ2-3; 9 nucleotides agree with TRBD1. The CDR3 contains 13 residues. The junction had 4 bases not matched to a gene; V was cut back by 8 bases and J by 4 bases. Germline values: CDR1 SGHND, CDR2 FRSKSL. CDR3 amino acids: CASGQGLTETLYF. Incomplete CDR3 DNA: TGTGCCAGCGGACAGGGGTTGACAGAAACGCTGTAT.

Of note for this clone: The genes and germline here are from mouse. The CDR3 bases that were read are TGTGCCAGCAGCCAAGAGAGGGGGGTTTCCAACGAAAGATTATTT. Translating gives CASSQERGVSNERLF. Given in full, the CDR3 is CASSQERGVSNERLFF. The V call is TRBV5, the J call TRBJ1-4, with D possibly being TRBD1 (6 bases). From the germline J gene comes the end of the CDR3, since the read stops 1 residue before it. The CDR3 runs 16 residues. Trimming removed 0 bases at V and 0 bases at J, with 8 bases between. Germline values: CDR1 LGHNA, CDR2 YNLKQL (reference sequence).

The sample holds a few counts of this clone. Any gene name here is a mouse gene name. The read stops 1 residue short of the end of the CDR3; the missing end is completed from the germline J gene. V is TRBV17 and J is TRBJ2-3, with TRBD2 as a possible D gene (8 bases). CDR3 size: 15 residues. Germline V lookup: CDR1 MNHDT, CDR2 YYDKIL. Trimming took 3 bases from V and 1 from J, leaving 11 bases between them. The part of the CDR3 DNA that was read is TGTGCTAGCAGTAGCAGGGGGGGCGGTGCAGAAACGCTGTAT. It specifies CASSSRGGGAETLY. The CDR3, in full, reads CASSSRGGGAETLYF.

Regarding this clone: The genes and germline here are from mouse. The chain's CDR3 is CASSDLGGGEQYF. CDR3 bases read: TGTGCCAGCAGTGATTTGGGGGGAGGGGAACAGTAC. The chain has TRBV13-3 and TRBJ2-7; TRBD2 matches 7 bases. The CDR3 goes on 1 residue after the read ends, and that part is filled in from the germline J gene. The CDR3 has 13 residues. Germline loops: CDR1 NNHDY, CDR2 SYVADS. V trimming: 1 base; J trimming: 7 bases; junction bases outside the gene matches: 5.

The table lists this clone with a few counts. The gene names here belong to mouse. With the read ending 1 residue before the CDR3 end, the germline J gene is used to fill in that end. This rearrangement joins TRBV3 to TRBJ1-3; maybe TRBD1 (6 bases). This CDR3 is built from 15 residues. Germline CDR1 reads SNHLY; CDR2 reads FYNGKV (reference sequence). The germline V and J ends were trimmed by 5 bases and 0 bases, with 11 bases remaining between them. The covered CDR3 bases are TGTGCCAGCAGCGTCAGGGGCGATTCTGGAAATACGCTCTAT. Its protein is CASSVRGDSGNTLY. The whole CDR3 reads CASSVRGDSGNTLYF.

The count of this clone is one. Gene names refer to mouse genes. The read halts 1 residue ahead of the CDR3 end, with the missing end drawn from the germline J gene. Different DNA sequences within this sample yield the same CDR3. The V and J genes are TRBV26 and TRBJ1-4, with D hard to call. Germline lookup yields CDR1 KGHPV and CDR2 FQNQEV (reference sequence). The CDR3 covers 13 residues. Trimming removed 4 bases at V and 2 bases at J, with 5 bases between. The sequenced CDR3 bases are TGTGCCAGCAGTCGGGGATCCAACGAAAGATTATTT. Its protein product is CASSRGSNERLF. The full CDR3 sequence reads CASSRGSNERLFF.

This clone is medium-sized (0.01 to 0.1%) by share. Gene names and germline match the mouse. The read comes to an end 1 residue before the CDR3 does, leaving the germline J gene to fill in the end. The chain has TRBV4 and TRBJ1-1; D is unclear. CDR1 is LGHDT and CDR2 is YNNKQL in the germline V gene (reference sequence). The V end lost 5 bases, the J end lost 5 bases, and 6 bases lay between the germline ends. The CDR3 loop spans 11 amino acids. Here the CDR3 reads CASSRLTEVFF. The CDR3 bases that were read are TGTGCCAGCAGCCGACTTACAGAAGTCTTC.

With respect to this clone: Gene and germline names: mouse. The read halts 1 residue ahead of the CDR3 end, with the missing end drawn from the germline J gene. J is TRBJ2-5 and V is TRBV26, with a weak D call TRBD1 (5 bases). The germline V gene encodes CDR1 KGHPV and CDR2 FQNQEV (reference sequence). The CDR3 loop spans 13 amino acids. V was pared by 2 bases and J by 4 bases, with 7 bases between. The CDR3 spells CASSLPGKDTQYF. Partial CDR3 DNA: TGTGCCAGCAGTCTGCCAGGGAAAGACACCCAGTAC.

Regarding this clone: These gene names are mouse names. The read terminates 1 residue before the CDR3 end, so the remaining end is supplied by the germline J gene. The chain couples TRBV23 to TRBJ2-7; the listed D gene, TRBD2, was not tested against the DNA. The CDR3 is 13 residues long. Germline lookup yields CDR1 KGHTA and CDR2 FQNQQP. The CDR3 is CSSSQGWGYEQYF. The sequenced part of the CDR3 DNA is TGCTCCAGCAGTCAGGGCTGGGGGTATGAACAGTAC.

In this sample, this clone is medium-sized. Germline and genes here are mouse. The CDR3 goes on 1 residue after the read ends, and that part is filled in from the germline J gene. The chain uses TRBV26 and TRBJ2-4, with a possible D match to TRBD1 (5 bases). Trimming cost V 2 bases and J 4 bases, with 10 bases left between them. This CDR3 contains 14 residues. Germline assignment: CDR1 KGHPV and CDR2 FQNQEV (reference sequence). The sequenced CDR3 bases are TGTGCCAGCAGTCTGATTGGCAGGGAAAACACCTTGTAC. Translation gives CASSLIGRENTLY. The entire CDR3 sequence reads CASSLIGRENTLYF. The whole variable domain, remainder taken from reference TRBV26 and TRBJ2-4, is NSKVIQTPRYLVKGQGQKAKMRCIPEKGHPVVFWYQQNKNNEFKFLINFQNQEVLQQIDMTEKRFSAECPSNSPCSLEIQSSEAGDSALYLCASSLIGRENTLYFGAGTRLSVL.

In regard to this clone: Germline and genes: mouse. The read halts 1 residue ahead of the CDR3 end, with the missing end drawn from the germline J gene. V and J are TRBV12-2 and TRBJ2-1; TRBD2 agrees at 9 bases. This CDR3 region has 15 residues. The trim removed 1 base at V and 7 bases at J, leaving 7 bases unmatched. Germline-derived CDR1 and CDR2 are SGHLS and HYDKME. The DNA read from the CDR3 is TGTGCCAGCTCTCTAGATGGGGGGGCGGGAGCTGAGCAGTTC. Its translation: CASSLDGGAGAEQF. The full CDR3 sequence reads CASSLDGGAGAEQFF.

As concerns this clone: Each gene name is a mouse one. The read terminates 1 residue ahead of where the CDR3 ends, so the germline J gene completes it. The chain uses TRBV5 and TRBJ1-1, with 9 bases matching TRBD1. The CDR3 loop spans 15 amino acids. The germline gives CDR1 LGHNA, CDR2 YNLKQL (reference sequence). With 0 bases clipped from V and 5 bases from J, the junction kept 4 bases outside the gene matches. The DNA read from the CDR3 is TGTGCCAGCAGCCAAGAACAGGGGGCGCTTACAGAAGTCTTC. Its translation is CASSQEQGALTEVF. The complete CDR3 protein is CASSQEQGALTEVFF.